The 16 T cell receptor beta chains listed next were all sequenced from one sample in a study of Tregs in tolerant kidney transplant recipients. Method: immunoSEQ multiplex PCR; TCRdb's copy keeps in-frame clones and lacks some. The sample spans 30,000 or so clones; the ten largest clones claim approximately 15%. The material was CD8+ T cells from blood, obtained before the transplant. These receptors originate from a human donor who received a combined kidney and bone marrow transplant.

Remarks on this clone: Read coverage stops 3 residues before the CDR3 terminus; the germline J gene supplies the remainder. The chain recombines TRBV6-2 or TRBV6-3 with TRBJ2-7; 8 bases are a match to TRBD1. Germline CDR1 and CDR2: MNHEY and SVGEGT. The V segment lost 10 bases and the J segment 5 bases; nucleotides outside the gene matches: 10. The CDR3 extends over 13 amino acids. The DNA read from the CDR3 is TGTGCCACCGCTCCCCCAGGGGGCCACGAG. It translates to CATAPPGGHE. In full, the CDR3 is CATAPPGGHEQYF.

On this clone: The read gets to within 3 residues of the CDR3 end, and the germline J gene fills in the rest. The chain is built from TRBV20-1 and TRBJ2-2; 9 nucleotides line up with TRBD1. Germline V gene data show CDR1 as DFQATT and CDR2 as SNEGSKA (reference sequence). CDR3 length equals 13 residues. The V and J ends lost 5 bases and 6 bases, in that order; junction bases with no gene match: 4. CDR3 bases read: TGCAGTGCTTTTACAGGGGGCCCCGGGGAG. Its protein is CSAFTGGPGE. The complete CDR3 reads CSAFTGGPGELFF.

Turning to this clone: The CDR3 end lies 3 residues beyond the end of the read and is filled in from the germline J gene. The rearrangement uses TRBV20-1 and TRBJ2-5, with 7 bases identical to TRBD1. Germline V gene lookup returns CDR1 DFQATT and CDR2 SNEGSKA (reference sequence). The V segment lost 6 bases and the J segment 1 base; nucleotides outside the gene matches: 8. The CDR3 runs to 14 residues. CDR3 loop: CSANTGVLQETQYF. The DNA read from the CDR3 is TGCAGTGCAAATACAGGGGTTCTCCAAGAGACC.

Comments on this clone: Compared with germline, one end of the junction differs, possibly owing to a read error. The read terminates 3 residues before the CDR3 end, so the remaining end is supplied by the germline J gene. V usage is TRBV4-2 and J usage is TRBJ1-4; TRBD1 matches 10 bases. The CDR3 covers 14 residues. Germline V gives CDR1 LGHNA, CDR2 YNFKEQ. CDR3 DNA (partial): TGCGCCAGCAGCCAAGACAGGGGGCGTGAAAAA. The encoded protein is CASSQDRGREK. The entire CDR3 reads CASSQDRGREKLFF.

With respect to this clone: The read is 3 residues too short to cover the CDR3 end, so that end is filled in from the germline J gene. J is TRBJ2-3 and V is TRBV2; 7 nucleotides match TRBD1. CDR1 and CDR2 (germline): SNHLY, FYNNEI. V trimming: 6 bases; J trimming: 3 bases; junction bases outside the gene matches: 9. The CDR3 is 15 residues long. CDR3 sequence reads: CASRAWDRLTDTQYF. The sequenced part of the CDR3 DNA is TGTGCCAGCAGAGCTTGGGACAGACTGACAGATACG.

With regard to this clone: The sequenced fragment ends 3 residues before the CDR3 boundary, so the rest is inferred from the germline J gene. The V call is TRBV29-1, the J call TRBJ2-1; 8 nucleotides match TRBD1. The CDR3 is 13 amino acids. Germline V gene data show CDR1 as SQVTM and CDR2 as ANQGSEA. The chain's CDR3 is CSTGQGSYNEQFF. The DNA read from the CDR3 is TGCAGTACCGGACAGGGCTCCTACAATGAG.

A note on this clone: The read halts 3 residues ahead of the CDR3 end, with the missing end drawn from the germline J gene. This chain uses TRBV19 with TRBJ2-2, with 9 nucleotides matching TRBD1. The J segment lost 6 bases and the V segment lost 5 bases, leaving 4 bases of the junction unmatched. Germline lookup yields CDR1 LNHDA and CDR2 SQIVND (reference sequence). The CDR3 consists of 14 residues. The sequenced CDR3 bases are TGTGCCAGTAGTGCCGGGACAGGGTCCGGGGAG. Its translation: CASSAGTGSGE. The whole CDR3 protein is CASSAGTGSGELFF.

As for this clone: The DNA ends 3 residues before the CDR3 does, and the rest of the CDR3 is filled in from the germline J gene. This sequence joins TRBV6-1 and TRBJ2-7; weak D call: TRBD1 (5 bases). Per the germline V gene, CDR1 is MNHNS and CDR2 is SASEGT. The ends were cut back, 3 bases at V and 4 bases at J, with 10 bases in the middle. The CDR3 has 13 residues. The CDR3 spells CASSELTEYEQYF. CDR3 bases read: TGTGCCAGCAGTGAGTTGACAGAGTACGAG.

A remark on this clone: The observed sequence ends 3 residues before the CDR3 terminus, with the missing tail filled in from the germline J gene. This chain uses TRBV20-1 with TRBJ2-5; 8 bases match TRBD2. V lost 2 bases, J lost 2 bases, and 7 bases stayed unmatched. This CDR3 has 15 residues. The germline CDR1 and CDR2 sequences are DFQATT and SNEGSKA (reference sequence). CDR3 loop: CSARSSGLVQETQYF. Partial CDR3 DNA: TGCAGTGCTAGATCCTCGGGACTAGTACAAGAGACC.

As regards this clone: The read terminates 3 residues ahead of where the CDR3 ends, so the germline J gene completes it. This rearrangement joins TRBV7-3 to TRBJ2-7, with 7 bases fitting TRBD1. The V segment lost 5 bases and the J segment 4 bases; nucleotides outside the gene matches: 11. Germline V gene data show CDR1 as SGHTA and CDR2 as FQGTGA. The CDR3 contains 15 residues. The part of the CDR3 DNA that was read is TGTGCCAGCAGCCTCATACGGACAGGACCATACGAG. Protein product: CASSLIRTGPYE. The CDR3 reads in full as CASSLIRTGPYEQYF.

A note on this clone: The read gets to within 3 residues of the CDR3 end, and the germline J gene fills in the rest. The J gene is TRBJ1-1, the V gene TRBV7-9; D is ambiguous. V was clipped by 1 base and J by 7 bases, with 10 bases between them. Germline lookup yields CDR1 SEHNR and CDR2 FQNEAQ (reference sequence). There are 13 residues in the CDR3. Incomplete CDR3 DNA: TGTGCCAGCAGCTTAGTTGGAGAGGGTGAA. Protein sequence: CASSLVGEGE. The CDR3 in its entirety is CASSLVGEGEAFF. Supplemented by reference TRBV7-9 and TRBJ1-1, the full variable domain reads DTGVSQNPRHKITKRGQNVTFRCDPISEHNRLYWYRQTLGQGPEFLTYFQNEAQLEKSRLLSDRFSAERPKGSFSTLEIQRTEQGDSAMYLCASSLVGEGEAFFGQGTRLTVV.

As regards this clone: The CDR3 goes on 3 residues after the read ends, and that part is filled in from the germline J gene. V usage is TRBV7-3 and J usage is TRBJ2-7, with D perhaps matching TRBD1 (6 bases). The germline V and J ends were trimmed by 6 bases and 3 bases, with 12 bases remaining between them. From germline, CDR1 is SGHTA and CDR2 FQGTGA. The CDR3 is made up of 13 amino acids. CDR3 sequence: CASSWDIGYEQYF. Incomplete CDR3 DNA: TGTGCCAGCAGTTGGGACATCGGCTACGAG. Variable domain in full (rest from reference TRBV7-3 and TRBJ2-7): GAGVSQTPSNKVTEKGKYVELRCDPISGHTALYWYRQSLGQGPEFLIYFQGTGAADDSGLPNDRFFAVRPEGSVSTLKIQRTERGDSAVYLCASSWDIGYEQYFGPGTRLTVT.

A word on this clone: Sequencing ends 3 residues short of the CDR3 end; the germline J gene provides the rest. The rearrangement links TRBV29-1 to TRBJ1-4, with 8 positions matching TRBD1. Unmatched junction bases numbered 5, after V lost 5 bases and J lost 3 bases. CDR1 and CDR2 (germline): SQVTM, ANQGSEA. The CDR3 contains 14 residues. Here the CDR3 reads CSVLDRGSNEKLFF. CDR3 bases read: TGCAGCGTTCTAGACAGGGGATCTAATGAAAAA.

Details on this clone: The CDR3 extends 3 residues past the end of the read, so its final part is completed from the germline J gene. V is TRBV19 and J is TRBJ1-4; tentative D call: TRBD1 (6 bases). From germline, CDR1 is LNHDA and CDR2 SQIVND (reference sequence). CDR3 length equals 13 residues. V was trimmed by 4 bases and J by 6 bases, leaving 9 bases between them. This CDR3 is CASSRGGDEKLFF. The sequenced part of the CDR3 DNA is TGTGCCAGTAGTAGAGGGGGGGATGAAAAA.

Points on this clone: The read comes to an end 3 residues before the CDR3 does, leaving the germline J gene to fill in the end. V usage is TRBV14 and J usage is TRBJ2-6; a possible D gene is TRBD2 (6 bases). The V end lost 1 base, the J end lost 2 bases, and 15 bases lay between the germline ends. Germline V CDR1 and CDR2: SGHDN, FVKESK. This CDR3 is built from 18 residues. The CDR3 bases that were read are TGTGCCAGCAGCCAAGGTCTAGCGACGAGGACTGGGGCCAACGTC. This translates into CASSQGLATRTGANV. The whole CDR3 protein is CASSQGLATRTGANVLTF. The full variable domain, rest sourced from reference TRBV14 and TRBJ2-6, is EAGVTQFPSHSVIEKGQTVTLRCDPISGHDNLYWYRRVMGKEIKFLLHFVKESKQDESGMPNNRFLAERTGGTYSTLKVQPAELEDSGVYFCASSQGLATRTGANVLTFGAGSRLTVL.

In the case of this clone: From the germline J gene comes the end of the CDR3, since the read stops 3 residues before it. The chain employs TRBV29-1 and TRBJ2-7; 8 bases agree with TRBD2. CDR1 and CDR2 from the germline V gene are SQVTM and ANQGSEA. The ends lost 4 bases at V and 0 bases at J; junction bases unmatched: 2. The CDR3 runs 13 residues. CDR3 protein: CSVVLADSYEQYF. CDR3 DNA, as far as it was read: TGCAGCGTTGTACTAGCGGACTCCTACGAG.